These 15 T cell receptor beta chains originate from one sample sequenced in a study of Ad26.COV2.S vaccination and SARS-CoV-2 variants. The data were produced by immunoSEQ multiplex PCR, yet TCRdb's version contains in-frame clones alone and is incomplete. The table has more than 300,000 clones, less than 90% seen once; the top ten hold roughly 10%. The treatment was: over 15 received Ad26.COV2.S at low or high dose, single or two shots; about five received placebo; per-sample allocation not given. Samples were taken on day 63 after the first vaccine or placebo injection. The sequences come from peripheral blood, collected in a trial of Ad26.COV2.S vaccine versus placebo. These receptors were collected from a person between 18 and 59 years old who received the Ad26.COV2.S COVID-19 vaccine or a placebo.

This sequence joins TRBV18 and TRBJ2-3; D may be TRBD2 (6 bases). V lost 3 bases to trimming and J lost 0 bases, with 10 bases between them. The germline CDR1 and CDR2 sequences are KGHSH and LQKENI. CDR3 size: 15 residues. This CDR3 reads CASSPPGGSTDTQYF. For the CDR3, the DNA is TGTGCCAGCTCACCTCCAGGAGGGAGCACAGATACGCAGTATTTT.

This clone appeared once. The genes are TRBV5-4 and TRBJ2-4; 7 bases are a match to TRBD2. The CDR3 consists of 14 residues. Germline CDR1 and CDR2: SGHNT and YYREEE (reference sequence). Trimming cost V 7 bases and J 7 bases; bases outside gene matches: 11. As DNA, the CDR3 is TGTGCCAGCGGCGACTCTAGCGGAGCGAACATTCAGTACTTC. Translation gives CASGDSSGANIQYF. Full variable domain (outside the CDR3, taken from reference TRBV5-4 and TRBJ2-4): ETGVTQSPTHLIKTRGQQVTLRCSSQSGHNTVSWYQQALGQGPQFIFQYYREEENGRGNFPPRFSGLQFPNYSSELNVNALELDDSALYLCASGDSSGANIQYFGAGTRLSVL.

The genes are TRBV2 and TRBJ1-6; D not certain. This CDR3 region has 15 residues. CDR1 is SNHLY and CDR2 is FYNNEI in the germline V gene. V lost 6 bases, J lost 6 bases, and 15 bases lay in between. CDR3 coding DNA: TGTGCCAGCAGGGGGAATTTAGTGGGTAATTCACCCCTCCACTTT. It encodes CASRGNLVGNSPLHF.

The chain has TRBV29-1 and TRBJ1-2; the D gene is possibly TRBD1 (6 bases). CDR1 is SQVTM, CDR2 ANQGSEA, per germline. The CDR3 totals 15 residues. The V gene lost 0 bases and the J gene lost 3 bases, with 14 bases spanning the gap. The chain's CDR3 is CSVEEVWGADYGYTF. The DNA for the CDR3 is TGCAGCGTTGAAGAGGTTTGGGGGGCCGACTATGGCTACACCTTC.

The V call is TRBV18, the J call TRBJ2-4, with 10 bases identical to TRBD1. The CDR3 is 16 residues long. V lost 3 bases and J lost 7; bases outside the gene matches: 9. CDR1 is KGHSH, CDR2 LQKENI, per germline. The CDR3 reads CASSPQPPGQGNIQYF. The DNA of the CDR3 is TGTGCCAGCTCACCTCAACCCCCGGGACAGGGGAACATTCAGTACTTC.

This clone was seen once. The chain links TRBV24-1 to TRBJ2-5; the D is unclear. Germline V gene sequence: CDR1 KGHDR, CDR2 SFDVKD. V lost 6 bases and J 3 bases, leaving 10 bases between the germline ends. The CDR3 contains 13 residues. The CDR3 nucleotides read TGTGCCACCAGTAATTACGAGGAAGAGACCCAGTACTTC. Its translation is CATSNYEEETQYF.

This rearrangement joins TRBV16 to TRBJ2-6; possibly TRBD1 for D (5 bases). The length of the CDR3 is 16 residues. The germline V and J ends were trimmed by 3 bases and 4 bases, with 13 bases remaining between them. Germline V gene sequence: CDR1 KGHSY, CDR2 FQNENV. CDR3 in amino acids: CASSQSGFAGANVLTF. CDR3 DNA sequence: TGTGCCAGCAGCCAGTCAGGGTTTGCCGGGGCCAACGTCCTGACTTTC. The variable domain in full, with the rest retrieved from reference TRBV16 and TRBJ2-6, is GEEVAQTPKHLVRGEGQKAKLYCAPIKGHSYVFWYQQVLKNEFKFLISFQNENVFDETGMPKERFSAKCLPNSPCSLEIQATKLEDSAVYFCASSQSGFAGANVLTFGAGSRLTVL.

The V and J genes are TRBV4-1 and TRBJ2-3, with 9 bases identical to TRBD2. J gave up 7 bases and V 0 bases, and 5 bases lay outside the gene matches. Germline V gene sequence: CDR1 MGHRA, CDR2 YSYEKL. This CDR3 region has 15 residues. CDR3 coding DNA: TGCGCCAGCAGCCAAGATCCTCTAGCGGGACATACGCAGTATTTT. This codes for CASSQDPLAGHTQYF.

This clone was seen a single time. V usage is TRBV25-1 and J usage is TRBJ2-1; 15 nucleotides line up with TRBD2. V was clipped by 3 bases and J by 6 bases; unmatched bases: 6. CDR3 length: 17 amino acids. Germline CDR1 and CDR2: MGHDK and SYGVNS. CDR3 residues: CASSDRTSGRVGNEQFF. CDR3 nucleotides: TGTGCCAGCAGTGATCGGACTAGCGGGAGGGTCGGCAATGAGCAGTTCTTC.

The V and J genes are TRBV30 and TRBJ2-5; 8 positions match TRBD1. Germline V gives CDR1 GTSNPN, CDR2 SVGIG (reference sequence). This CDR3 comprises 13 residues. J was trimmed by 2 bases and V by 7 bases; bases with no gene match: 6. CDR3 DNA: TGTGCCTTCGGACAGGGAGGTCAAGAGACCCAGTACTTC. Translation: CAFGQGGQETQYF.

The chain carries TRBV7-2 and TRBJ2-1; 10 bases match TRBD2. Germline trimming cut 3 bases from V and 4 bases from J; bases unmatched to any gene: 6. CDR3 length: 16 residues. CDR1 is SGHTA and CDR2 is FQGNSA in the germline V gene. The CDR3 spells CASSFGAGGPYNEQFF. DNA for the CDR3: TGTGCCAGCAGCTTCGGAGCGGGAGGGCCATACAATGAGCAGTTCTTC.

This sequence joins TRBV5-1 and TRBJ2-3; 13 bases map to TRBD2. Germline lookup yields CDR1 SGHRS and CDR2 YFSETQ. CDR3 size: 16 residues. With 4 bases clipped from V and 4 bases from J, the junction kept 6 bases outside the gene matches. The CDR3 reads CASSLGLAGVSDTQYF. DNA of the CDR3: TGCGCCAGCAGCCTTGGACTAGCGGGAGTCTCAGATACGCAGTATTTT.

This clone was seen once. The gene calls are TRBV10-3 and TRBJ2-7; D call uncertain. Germline V gene sequence: CDR1 ENHRY, CDR2 SYGVKD. This CDR3 has 12 residues. V was clipped by 9 bases and J by 0 bases, with 9 bases between them. CDR3 sequence reads: CAIGRSSYEQYF. The CDR3 DNA reads TGTGCCATAGGGCGGAGCTCCTACGAGCAGTACTTC.

The CDR3 DNA reads TGTGCCAGCTTGGGGCCCGAGGGGGCTTTCTTT. It translates to CASLGPEGAFF. This rearrangement joins TRBV7-8 to TRBJ1-1; a weak D match, TRBD1 (5 bases). Trimming pared 8 bases from V and 11 bases from J, leaving 15 bases between. The CDR3 runs to 11 residues. Germline CDR1 is SGHVS and CDR2 is FQNEAQ.

In this sample, this clone turned up many times. V gene TRBV18 combines with J gene TRBJ2-7; D unclear. CDR3 size: 12 residues. V was pared by 4 bases and J by 3 bases, with 7 bases between. The germline V gene encodes CDR1 KGHSH and CDR2 LQKENI. The CDR3 nucleotides read TGTGCCAGCTCACTCGCCGGCTACGAGCAGTACTTC. This translates into CASSLAGYEQYF.